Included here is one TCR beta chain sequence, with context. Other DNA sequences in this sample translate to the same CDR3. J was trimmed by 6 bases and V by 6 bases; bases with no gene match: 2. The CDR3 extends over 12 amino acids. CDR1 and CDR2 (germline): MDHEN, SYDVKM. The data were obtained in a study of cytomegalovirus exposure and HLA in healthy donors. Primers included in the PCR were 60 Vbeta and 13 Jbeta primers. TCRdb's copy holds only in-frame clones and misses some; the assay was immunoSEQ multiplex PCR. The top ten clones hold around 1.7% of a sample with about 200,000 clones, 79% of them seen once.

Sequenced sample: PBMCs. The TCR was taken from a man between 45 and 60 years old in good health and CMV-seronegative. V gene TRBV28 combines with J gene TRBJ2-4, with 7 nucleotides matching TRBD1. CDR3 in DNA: TGTGCCAGCAGCGACAGGGTAAACATTCAGTACTTC. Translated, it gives CASSDRVNIQYF.